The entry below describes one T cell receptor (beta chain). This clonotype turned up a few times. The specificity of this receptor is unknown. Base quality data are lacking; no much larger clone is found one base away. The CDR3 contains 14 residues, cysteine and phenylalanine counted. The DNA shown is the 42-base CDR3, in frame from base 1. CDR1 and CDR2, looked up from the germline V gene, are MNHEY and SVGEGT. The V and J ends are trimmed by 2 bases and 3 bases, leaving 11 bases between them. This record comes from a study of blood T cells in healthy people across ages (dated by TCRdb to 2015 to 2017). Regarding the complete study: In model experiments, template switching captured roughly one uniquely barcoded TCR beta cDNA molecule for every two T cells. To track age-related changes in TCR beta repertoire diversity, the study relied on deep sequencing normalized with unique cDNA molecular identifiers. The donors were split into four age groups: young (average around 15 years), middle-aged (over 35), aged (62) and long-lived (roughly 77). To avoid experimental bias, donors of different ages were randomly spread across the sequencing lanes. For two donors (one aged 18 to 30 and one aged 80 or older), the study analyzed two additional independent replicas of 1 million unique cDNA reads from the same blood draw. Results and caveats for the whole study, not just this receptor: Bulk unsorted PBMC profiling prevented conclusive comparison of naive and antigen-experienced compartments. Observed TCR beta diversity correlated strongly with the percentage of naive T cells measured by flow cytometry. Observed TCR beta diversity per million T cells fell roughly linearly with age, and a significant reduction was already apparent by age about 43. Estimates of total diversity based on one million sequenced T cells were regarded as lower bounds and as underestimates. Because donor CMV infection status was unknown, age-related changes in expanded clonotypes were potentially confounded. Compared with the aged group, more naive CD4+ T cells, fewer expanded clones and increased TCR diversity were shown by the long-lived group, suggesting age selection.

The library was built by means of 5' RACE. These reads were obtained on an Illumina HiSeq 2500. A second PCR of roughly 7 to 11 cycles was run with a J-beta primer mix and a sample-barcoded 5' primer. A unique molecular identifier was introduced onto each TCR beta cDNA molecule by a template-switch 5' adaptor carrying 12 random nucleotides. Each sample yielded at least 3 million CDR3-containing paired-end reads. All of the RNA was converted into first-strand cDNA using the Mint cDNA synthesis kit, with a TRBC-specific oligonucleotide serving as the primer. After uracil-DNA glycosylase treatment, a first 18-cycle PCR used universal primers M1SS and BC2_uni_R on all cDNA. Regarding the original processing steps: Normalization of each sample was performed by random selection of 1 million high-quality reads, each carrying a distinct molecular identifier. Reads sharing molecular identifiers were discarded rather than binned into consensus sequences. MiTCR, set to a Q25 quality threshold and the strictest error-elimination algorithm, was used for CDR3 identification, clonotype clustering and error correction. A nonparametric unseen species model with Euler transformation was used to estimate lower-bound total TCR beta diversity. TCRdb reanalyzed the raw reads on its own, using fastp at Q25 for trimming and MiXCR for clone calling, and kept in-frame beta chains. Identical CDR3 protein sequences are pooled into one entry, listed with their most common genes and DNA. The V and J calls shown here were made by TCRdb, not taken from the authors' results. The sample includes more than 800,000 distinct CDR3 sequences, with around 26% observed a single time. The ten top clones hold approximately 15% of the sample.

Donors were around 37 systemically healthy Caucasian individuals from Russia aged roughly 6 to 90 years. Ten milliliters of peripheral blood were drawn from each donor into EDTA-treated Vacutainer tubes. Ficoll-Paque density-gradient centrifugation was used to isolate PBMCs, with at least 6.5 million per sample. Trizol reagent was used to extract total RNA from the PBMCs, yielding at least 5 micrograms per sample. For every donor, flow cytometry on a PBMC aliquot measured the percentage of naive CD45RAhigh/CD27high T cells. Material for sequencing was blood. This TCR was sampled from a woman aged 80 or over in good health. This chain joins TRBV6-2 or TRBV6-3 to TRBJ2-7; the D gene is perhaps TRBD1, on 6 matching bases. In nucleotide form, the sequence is TGTGCCAGCAGTTACATGAGACAGGACTACGAGCAGTACTTC. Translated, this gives CASSYMRQDYEQYF.